The clone carrying this T cell receptor (beta chain) was detected a few times. These data originate in a study of human T cells and chemical hapten exposure. Time point here: pre-sensitization, week 0. Described treatment: therapeutic diphenylcyclopropenone sensitization with weekly scalp DPC. V was clipped by 4 bases and J by 6 bases, with 14 bases between them. The germline CDR1 and CDR2 sequences are LGHNA and YNFKEQ. The CDR3 extends over 14 amino acids. TCRdb re-analysed the RACE reads in MiXCR, keeping a single row per CDR3 protein. Among over 70,000 distinct CDR3 sequences listed, roughly 15% were seen once.

This material consisted of whole blood, taken in connection with sensitization to the hapten diphenylcyclopropenone (DPC). The chain uses TRBV4-2 and TRBJ2-3; D not certain. This receptor was obtained from a woman in her fifties or sixties with alopecia areata. Some clones in this sample may be carry-over from other donors' samples. The CDR3: CASSLSPSRDTQYF. CDR3 nucleotide sequence: TGTGCCAGCAGCCTGTCACCGAGCAGGGATACGCAGTATTTT.